The 15 T cell receptor beta chains below come from one sample, sequenced in a study of regulatory T cells in long-lasting Graves disease. Regarding time point: persistent/refractory GD, antithyroid drugs over 5 years with positive TRAb. RNA extracted from PBMCs served as the sequencing template. CDR3-region Arm-PCR and iRepertoire HTBI primers produced the TCR beta libraries. Via MiXCR, TCRdb re-called the multiplex PCR reads, giving one row per CDR3 protein. This table holds about 430,000 distinct CDR3 sequences, around 23% found once. The source material was peripheral blood mononuclear cells (PBMCs), sampled when the disease was refractory, from a patient treated with antithyroid drugs. The receptors were gathered from a female donor with Graves disease.

Regarding this clonotype: A read error may be the cause here, since a much bigger clone is one base away. The gene calls are TRBV7-2 and TRBJ2-5, with D unresolved. This CDR3 contains 10 residues. V dropped 4 bases and J dropped 6 bases, with 3 bases sitting between them. In germline, CDR1 is SGHTA, CDR2 FQGNSA. The CDR3 sequence is CASSSKTQYF. The CDR3 DNA reads TGTGCCAGCAGCTCGAAGACCCAGTACTTC.

This clonotype occurred many times. This chain uses TRBV2 with TRBJ2-2; 7 bases are shared with TRBD2. Germline V gene lookup returns CDR1 SNHLY and CDR2 FYNNEI. The CDR3 has 14 amino acids. V lost 4 bases and J lost 3; bases outside the gene matches: 2. CDR3 protein: CASSVAGDTGELFF. The CDR3 nucleotides read TGTGCCAGCAGTGTTGCGGGAGACACCGGGGAGCTGTTTTTT.

The table lists this clonotype with many counts. The genes are TRBV5-1 and TRBJ2-7; 7 nucleotides agree with TRBD1. Germline V gene data show CDR1 as SGHRS and CDR2 as YFSETQ. The junction had 8 bases not matched to a gene; V was cut back by 4 bases and J by 4 bases. The CDR3 is made up of 14 amino acids. DNA for the CDR3: TGCGCCAGCAGCGGGGGACAGCGTGCGTACGAGCAGTACTTC. Its protein is CASSGGQRAYEQYF.

This clonotype was counted at least ten times. The rearrangement links TRBV20-1 to TRBJ2-7; the match to TRBD2 covers 12 bases. CDR1 DFQATT and CDR2 SNEGSKA come from the germline V gene (reference sequence). The junction had 9 bases not matched to a gene; V was cut back by 3 bases and J by 6 bases. The CDR3 is 15 residues long. The CDR3 DNA follows: TGCAGTGCTAGTCTGACTAGCGGGAGTCCCCGCGAGCAGTACTTC. The encoded protein is CSASLTSGSPREQYF.

This clonotype was detected many times. The chain links TRBV28 to TRBJ2-7; D tentatively reads TRBD1 or TRBD2 (5 bases each). This CDR3 region has 16 residues. Trimming pared 5 bases from V and 6 bases from J, leaving 23 bases between. CDR1 is MDHEN and CDR2 is SYDVKM in the germline V gene. CDR3 amino acids: CASSATPTGRTGEQYF. The CDR3 DNA is TGTGCCAGCAGTGCAACCCCGACGGGACGGACGGGCGAGCAGTACTTC.

This clonotype was counted between two and nine times. This CDR3 is CASSLDQGTEENSPLHF. In DNA form, the CDR3 reads TGTGCCAGCAGCTTAGACCAGGGGACAGAGGAAAATTCACCCCTCCACTTT. V and J are TRBV11-2 and TRBJ1-6, with 7 bases that match TRBD1. The J segment lost 7 bases and the V segment lost 0 bases, leaving 9 bases of the junction unmatched. CDR3 length: 17 amino acids. Looked up from germline, CDR1 is SGHAT and CDR2 is FQNNGV.

V usage is TRBV6-5 and J usage is TRBJ2-7, with a tentative D call TRBD1 (5 bases). Germline CDR1 is MNHEY and CDR2 is SVGAGI. This CDR3 has 14 amino acids. V was trimmed by 3 bases and J by 2 bases, leaving 11 bases between them. CDR3 in DNA: TGTGCCAGCAGTTATACAGGACCCACCTACGAGCAGTACTTC. It translates to CASSYTGPTYEQYF.

This clonotype was observed many times. The CDR3 loop reads CASSSDRITGELFF. CDR3 nucleotide sequence: TGTGCCAGCAGTTCGGACAGGATCACCGGGGAGCTGTTTTTT. The chain is built from TRBV2 and TRBJ2-2; TRBD1 matches 7 bases. The CDR3 loop spans 14 amino acids. The J segment lost 4 bases and the V segment lost 5 bases, leaving 4 bases of the junction unmatched. Germline V CDR1 and CDR2: SNHLY, FYNNEI.

The rearrangement uses TRBV3-1 and TRBJ2-7, with TRBD1 matching over 11 bases. V was clipped by 3 bases and J by 6 bases; unmatched bases: 4. This CDR3 spans 14 amino acids. CDR1 LGHDT and CDR2 YNNKEL come from the germline V gene (reference sequence). The DNA for the CDR3 is TGTGCCAGCAGCCAGACCGGGACAGGGGGCGAGCAGTACTTC. This codes for CASSQTGTGGEQYF.

The table lists this clonotype with a few counts. This chain links TRBV10-2 with TRBJ2-5, with 11 bases fitting TRBD2. The CDR3 is 16 amino acids. V was pared by 3 bases and J by 5 bases, with 8 bases of the junction left unmatched. Germline CDR1 and CDR2: WSHSY and SAAADI. The CDR3 loop is CASSDTSGSGRETQYF. In DNA form, the CDR3 reads TGCGCCAGCAGTGATACTAGCGGGAGCGGGAGGGAGACCCAGTACTTC.

This chain joins TRBV12-3 or TRBV12-4 and TRBJ1-1; no clear D. V was pared by 1 base and J by 6 bases, with 9 bases between. This CDR3 region has 13 residues. CDR3 residues: CASSLEGWAEAFF. DNA for the CDR3: TGTGCCAGCAGTTTAGAGGGATGGGCTGAAGCTTTCTTT.

In regard to this clonotype: Since a far larger clone is one base different, this is likely a read error. The V call is TRBV2, the J call TRBJ2-5; D possibly uses TRBD1 or TRBD2 (6 bases each). The DNA end favors TRBJ2-4, so the J call may be wrong. The V gene's germline CDR1 is SNHLY and CDR2 FYNNEI. This CDR3 is built from 16 residues. CDR3 sequence (DNA): TGTGCCAGCAGTGAAGAAAGGACGGGGGCCAAAACCATTCAGTACTTC. Translated: CASSEERTGAKTIQYF.

Turning to this clonotype: A much larger clonotype is one base distant, so this may be a read error. The J gene is TRBJ2-2, the V gene TRBV6-2 or TRBV6-3, with D tentatively TRBD1 (6 bases). This CDR3 spans 15 amino acids. Germline-derived CDR1 and CDR2 are MNHEY and SVGEGT. CDR3 DNA: TGTGCCAGCAGTTACGAATCAGGGGCCACCGGGGAGCTGCTTTTT. Translated, it gives CASSYESGATGELLF.

This clonotype was seen only a few times. V usage is TRBV7-9 and J usage is TRBJ2-7; 7 nucleotides align to TRBD2. The CDR3 length is 15 residues. The germline V gene encodes CDR1 SEHNR and CDR2 FQNEAQ (reference sequence). V was clipped by 1 base and J by 3 bases; unmatched bases: 6. The DNA for the CDR3 is TGTGCCAGCAGCTTAGATGGAGCGGGGCTCTACGAGCAGTACTTC. As protein: CASSLDGAGLYEQYF. Using reference TRBV7-9 and TRBJ2-7 for the parts outside the CDR3, the full variable domain is DTGVSQNPRHKITKRGQNVTFRCDPISEHNRLYWYRQTLGQGPEFLTYFQNEAQLEKSRLLSDRFSAERPKGSFSTLEIQRTEQGDSAMYLCASSLDGAGLYEQYFGPGTRLTVT.

The genes are TRBV5-6 and TRBJ2-7; D gene unclear. The CDR3 length is 13 residues. From germline, CDR1 is SGHDT and CDR2 YYEEEE. Trimming took 0 bases from V and 7 from J, leaving 11 bases between them. The CDR3 DNA follows: TGTGCCAGCAGCTTGGGTGGGGTGGGGGAGCAGTACTTC. Translated: CASSLGGVGEQYF. The whole variable domain, filled in from reference TRBV5-6 and TRBJ2-7, reads DAGVTQSPTHLIKTRGQQVTLRCSPKSGHDTVSWYQQALGQGPQFIFQYYEEEERQRGNFPDRFSGHQFPNYSSELNVNALLLGDSALYLCASSLGGVGEQYFGPGTRLTVT.